This T cell receptor (beta chain) was identified in a study of cytomegalovirus exposure and HLA in healthy donors. The CDR3 sequence is 13 residues long. Germline CDR1 and CDR2: MNHNY and SVGAGI (reference sequence). V was pared by 2 bases and J by 4 bases, with 9 bases between. Here immunoSEQ multiplex PCR was the method, and the copy in TCRdb shows in-frame clones only, minus some. The sample comprises under 150,000 clones, roughly 86% of which are singletons, and just under 9% rests with the top ten. This clonotype was sampled from a man between 18 and 29 years old in good health and CMV-seropositive. This chain links TRBV6-6 with TRBJ2-7; D is ambiguous. Sequencing used PBMCs. The CDR3 loop reads CASSYTEKYEQYF. In DNA, the CDR3 is TGTGCCAGCAGTTACACCGAGAAATACGAGCAGTACTTC.